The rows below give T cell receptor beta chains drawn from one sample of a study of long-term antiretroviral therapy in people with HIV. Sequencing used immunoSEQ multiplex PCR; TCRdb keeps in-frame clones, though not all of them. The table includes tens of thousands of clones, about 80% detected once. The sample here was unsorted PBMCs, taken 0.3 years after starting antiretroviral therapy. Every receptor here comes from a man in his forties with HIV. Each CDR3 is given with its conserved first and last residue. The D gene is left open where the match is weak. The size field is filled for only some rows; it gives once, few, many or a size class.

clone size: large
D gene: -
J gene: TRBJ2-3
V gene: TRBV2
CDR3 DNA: TGTGCCAGCAGTGAAGCGCTTAGGAGGGCAGATACGCAGTATTTT
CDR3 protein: CASSEALRRADTQYF

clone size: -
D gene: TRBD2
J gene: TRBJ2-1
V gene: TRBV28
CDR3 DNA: TGTGCCAGCAGTTATCTAGCGGGAGGAAATGAGCAGTTCTTC
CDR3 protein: CASSYLAGGNEQFF

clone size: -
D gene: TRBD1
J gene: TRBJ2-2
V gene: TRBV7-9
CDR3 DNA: TGTGCCGGTTCACAGGGGGAAGACACCGGGGAGCTGTTTTTT
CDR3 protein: CAGSQGEDTGELFF

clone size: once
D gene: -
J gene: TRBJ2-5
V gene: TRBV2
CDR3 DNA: TGTGCCAGCAGTGACAGGGACGAGACCCAGTACTTC
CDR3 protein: CASSDRDETQYF

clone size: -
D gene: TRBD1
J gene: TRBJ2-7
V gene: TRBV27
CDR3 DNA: TGTGCCAGCAAGGGGACAGGGGCCTACGAGCAGTACTTC
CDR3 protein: CASKGTGAYEQYF

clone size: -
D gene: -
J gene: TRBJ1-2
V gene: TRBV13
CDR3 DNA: TGTGCCAGCAGCTTAGGTCAGTTAAACTATGGCTACACCTTC
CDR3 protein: CASSLGQLNYGYTF

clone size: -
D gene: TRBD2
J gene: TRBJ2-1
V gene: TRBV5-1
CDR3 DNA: TGCGCCAGCAGCCCCTTCGGGGCTAGCGGTAACCAATACAACAATGAGCAGTTCTTC
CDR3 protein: CASSPFGASGNQYNNEQFF

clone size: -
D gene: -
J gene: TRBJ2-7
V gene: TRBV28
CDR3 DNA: TGTGCCAGCAGCATCGGCTACGAGCAGTACTTC
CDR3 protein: CASSIGYEQYF

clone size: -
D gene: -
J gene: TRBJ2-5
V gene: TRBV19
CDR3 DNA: TGTGCCAGTAGTATAAGTCTTGGAGGGGGTCAAGAGACCCAGTACTTC
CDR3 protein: CASSISLGGGQETQYF

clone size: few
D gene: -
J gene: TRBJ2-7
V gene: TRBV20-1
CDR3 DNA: TGCAGTGTAGGAGCGAACTACGAGCAGTACTTC
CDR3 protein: CSVGANYEQYF

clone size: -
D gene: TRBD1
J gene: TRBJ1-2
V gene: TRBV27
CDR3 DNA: TGTGCCAGCAGTTTATACCCCCAGGGGGCGAGTGGCTACACCTTC
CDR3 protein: CASSLYPQGASGYTF